What follows are 22 T cell receptor beta chains derived from one specimen sequenced in a study of blood T cell repertoires in COVID-19 (TCRdb year 2020). The library came from the immunoSEQ multiplex PCR assay. The immuneACCESS repertoire file appears here via TCRdb, limited to in-frame rearrangements. These files lack a portion of the clones; in checked studies, under half of the deficit traces to unresolved V genes, and the cause of the others is not known. Present in this sample are roughly 250,000 clones, 70% to 90% of which were seen just once. Approximately 2% of the sample is in the top ten clones. The source material was PBMCs or T cells enriched from blood (not recorded which). The receptors shown here come from a woman in her 50s who had recovered from COVID-19.

This sequence joins TRBV14 and TRBJ2-4, with TRBD1 matching over 8 bases. Per germline, CDR1 SGHDN and CDR2 FVKESK. The CDR3 spans 14 residues. The V gene end was trimmed by 4 bases and the J gene end by 3 bases; junction bases not matched to a gene: 2. The chain's CDR3 is CASSPGGVKNIQYF. The CDR3 DNA sequence: TGTGCCAGCAGCCCAGGGGGCGTCAAAAACATTCAGTACTTC.

The chain joins TRBV3-1 (or the pseudogene TRBV3-2) to TRBJ2-7, with D possibly being TRBD1 (6 bases). CDR3 length: 13 residues. CDR1 LGHDT and CDR2 YNNKEL come from the germline V gene (reference sequence). The V and J ends lost 5 bases and 2 bases respectively, with 10 bases between them. In DNA, the CDR3 is TGTGCCAGCAGCTCCAGGGGAACCTACGAGCAGTACTTC. Encoded protein: CASSSRGTYEQYF.

This clone was observed a few times. The gene calls are TRBV7-3 and TRBJ1-3, with unresolved D. Trimming removed 4 bases from V and 0 bases from J, with 13 bases in between. CDR1 and CDR2 from the germline V gene are SGHTA and FQGTGA. The CDR3 contains 16 residues. The chain's CDR3 is CASSSPRIISGNTIYF. CDR3 nucleotide sequence: TGTGCCAGCAGCTCCCCCAGGATTATCTCTGGAAACACCATATATTTT.

The chain has TRBV19 and TRBJ1-1; 7 nucleotides align to TRBD1. CDR1 is LNHDA and CDR2 is SQIVND in the germline V gene (reference sequence). This CDR3 comprises 14 residues. V lost 8 bases to trimming and J lost 0 bases; unmatched junction nucleotides: 6. The CDR3 nucleotides are TGTGCCAGTGGCCAACAGGGGTTGAACACTGAAGCTTTCTTT. This codes for CASGQQGLNTEAFF.

The chain combines TRBV27 with TRBJ1-2, with a weak D call TRBD1 (5 bases). V was clipped by 0 bases and J by 6 bases, with 14 bases between them. The V gene's germline CDR1 is MNHEY and CDR2 SMNVEV (reference sequence). The CDR3 covers 15 residues. The CDR3 sequence is CASSLSRVPGNGYTF. In nucleotides, the CDR3 is TGTGCCAGCAGTTTATCCCGGGTCCCAGGGAATGGCTACACCTTC.

This chain connects TRBV7-8 to TRBJ1-6, with a tentative D call TRBD1 (5 bases). Germline V gene sequence: CDR1 SGHVS, CDR2 FQNEAQ. This CDR3 contains 16 residues. The germline V and J ends were trimmed by 6 bases and 0 bases, with 12 bases remaining between them. Here the CDR3 reads CASSRRTNSYNSPLHF. The CDR3 DNA sequence: TGTGCCAGCAGTCGTAGGACAAACTCCTATAATTCACCCCTCCACTTT.

The chain links TRBV29-1 to TRBJ1-2; 8 nucleotides line up with TRBD1. The CDR3 consists of 14 residues. Germline CDR1 is SQVTM and CDR2 is ANQGSEA. The J segment lost 4 bases and the V segment lost 3 bases, leaving 7 bases of the junction unmatched. The CDR3 protein is CSVDPTGDSYGYTF. The CDR3 DNA reads TGCAGCGTTGATCCGACAGGGGATAGCTATGGCTACACCTTC.

The sample holds one count of this clone. This sequence joins TRBV5-6 and TRBJ1-4; 8 bases align to TRBD1. V shed 5 bases and J 7 bases; nucleotides not matched to a gene: 4. This CDR3 contains 13 residues. Germline CDR1 SGHDT, CDR2 YYEEEE. CDR3 region: CASSLDRGEKLFF. The CDR3 DNA is TGTGCCAGCAGTTTAGACAGGGGTGAAAAACTGTTTTTT.

The chain couples TRBV3-1 (or the pseudogene TRBV3-2) to TRBJ1-5; D gene ambiguous. Trimming cost V 1 base and J 5 bases, with 9 bases left between them. Germline V gene lookup returns CDR1 LGHDT and CDR2 YNNKEL (reference sequence). The CDR3 has 14 amino acids. The CDR3 loop is CASSQGAGYQPQHF. For the CDR3, the DNA is TGTGCCAGCAGCCAAGGGGCGGGGTATCAGCCCCAGCATTTT.

J is TRBJ1-1 and V is TRBV7-9, with D hard to call. The length of the CDR3 is 13 residues. V shed 5 bases and J shed 3 bases, with 10 bases lying between them. Germline CDR1 SEHNR, CDR2 FQNEAQ (reference sequence). CDR3 DNA sequence: TGTGCCAGCAGCCCCGACTTGGACACTGAAGCTTTCTTT. Translated: CASSPDLDTEAFF.

V usage is TRBV4-2 and J usage is TRBJ1-2; perhaps TRBD1 as D (5 bases). Germline CDR1 LGHNA, CDR2 YNFKEQ. V lost 0 bases to trimming and J lost 3 bases, with 14 bases between them. This CDR3 spans 16 amino acids. CDR3 in amino acids: CASSQEMVGVDYGYTF. As DNA, the CDR3 is TGTGCCAGCAGCCAAGAGATGGTAGGGGTTGACTATGGCTACACCTTC.

J is TRBJ2-2 and V is TRBV24-1; no clear D. Per the germline V gene, CDR1 is KGHDR and CDR2 is SFDVKD. The CDR3 contains 14 residues. Trimming stripped 4 bases from V and 3 bases from J, with 8 bases between. This chain's CDR3 is CATSDTLYTGELFF. As DNA, the CDR3 is TGTGCCACCAGTGACACCCTATACACCGGGGAGCTGTTTTTT.

The rearrangement links TRBV28 to TRBJ1-5; D gene uncertain. This CDR3 is built from 15 residues. Trimming stripped 3 bases from V and 4 bases from J, with 13 bases between. The germline CDR1 and CDR2 sequences are MDHEN and SYDVKM. The CDR3 bases are TGTGCCAGCAGTTTGTTCGCTGCGGAAAATCAGCCCCAGCATTTT. Translated: CASSLFAAENQPQHF.

The J gene is TRBJ2-1, the V gene TRBV28; TRBD2 matches at 7 bases. Germline V gives CDR1 MDHEN, CDR2 SYDVKM. The CDR3 contains 16 residues. Germline trimming cut 3 bases from V and 5 bases from J; bases unmatched to any gene: 10. CDR3 coding DNA: TGTGCCAGCAGTTTCGGGTTGGGGCTAGCGGACAATGAGCAGTTCTTC. Translated, it gives CASSFGLGLADNEQFF.

This sequence joins TRBV3-1 (or the pseudogene TRBV3-2) and TRBJ1-4; perhaps TRBD1 as D (5 bases). V dropped 3 bases and J dropped 4 bases, with 15 bases sitting between them. The CDR3 is 16 residues long. The germline gives CDR1 LGHDT, CDR2 YNNKEL (reference sequence). The CDR3 DNA reads TGTGCCAGCAGCCACGTTAAGGGGCTGGATAATGAAAAACTGTTTTTT. It codes for CASSHVKGLDNEKLFF.

The rearrangement uses TRBV12-5 and TRBJ2-7; 7 bases are shared with TRBD1. This CDR3 comprises 14 residues. Germline V gene lookup returns CDR1 LGHNT and CDR2 FRNRAP. The V gene end was trimmed by 2 bases and the J gene end by 5 bases; junction bases not matched to a gene: 6. CDR3 DNA sequence: TGTGCTAGTGGTTTGACAGGGACAGCCCACGAGCAGTACTTC. It is translated as CASGLTGTAHEQYF.

The chain carries TRBV5-6 and TRBJ1-2; weak D call: TRBD1 (6 bases). Between the trimmed V and J ends, which lost 4 bases and 4 bases, there was a span of 14 bases. CDR1 is SGHDT, CDR2 YYEEEE, per germline. The CDR3 loop spans 14 amino acids. Written as DNA, the CDR3 is TGTGCCAGCAGCCCAAGACAGGCCACCTATGGCTACACCTTC. This sequence encodes CASSPRQATYGYTF. The complete variable domain, with remaining parts taken from reference TRBV5-6 and TRBJ1-2, reads DAGVTQSPTHLIKTRGQQVTLRCSPKSGHDTVSWYQQALGQGPQFIFQYYEEEERQRGNFPDRFSGHQFPNYSSELNVNALLLGDSALYLCASSPRQATYGYTFGSGTRLTVV.

The CDR3 reads CASSDGDRVHNEQFF. CDR3 nucleotide sequence: TGTGCCAGCAGTGATGGGGACAGGGTCCACAATGAGCAGTTCTTC. The chain is built from TRBV6-1 and TRBJ2-1, with 9 bases matching TRBD1. The CDR3 has 15 amino acids. Trimming took 3 bases from V and 5 from J; bases not matched to a gene: 5. Looked up from germline, CDR1 is MNHNS and CDR2 is SASEGT.

The J gene is TRBJ1-5, the V gene TRBV6-6; D not certain. Germline CDR1 reads MNHNY; CDR2 reads SVGAGI (reference sequence). The V gene lost 6 bases and the J gene lost 7 bases, with 7 bases spanning the gap. The CDR3 runs to 11 residues. CDR3 residues: CASSPEQPQHF. The CDR3 DNA sequence: TGTGCCAGCAGCCCGGAGCAGCCCCAGCATTTT.

The chain has TRBV7-3 and TRBJ2-1; 10 bases align to TRBD2. The V gene's germline CDR1 is SGHTA and CDR2 FQGTGA. The V and J ends lost 2 bases and 8 bases, in that order; junction bases with no gene match: 15. The CDR3 is 18 amino acids. In DNA form, the CDR3 reads TGTGCCAGCAGCTTATATATTCTAGCGGGAGAAAGTATCCATGAGCAGTTCTTC. Encoded protein: CASSLYILAGESIHEQFF.

V usage is TRBV10-3 and J usage is TRBJ2-1; no reliable D call. CDR3 length: 13 residues. Trimming took off 5 bases at V and 5 bases at J, with 10 bases between the two ends. CDR1 and CDR2 from the germline V gene are ENHRY and SYGVKD. The CDR3 sequence: CAISSGGNNEQFF. CDR3 DNA sequence: TGTGCCATCAGTTCCGGCGGTAACAATGAGCAGTTCTTC.

In nucleotides, the CDR3 is TGTGCCAGCAGTTACTCGTCCCAGGGGCTGGGATATAGCAATCAGCCCCAGCATTTT. This encodes CASSYSSQGLGYSNQPQHF. The chain has TRBV6-2 or TRBV6-3 and TRBJ1-5; TRBD1 might be the D (6 bases). Trimming shortened V by 0 bases and J by 0 bases, and 18 bases separated the two germline ends. Germline V gene data show CDR1 as MNHEY and CDR2 as SVGEGT. The CDR3 length is 19 residues.